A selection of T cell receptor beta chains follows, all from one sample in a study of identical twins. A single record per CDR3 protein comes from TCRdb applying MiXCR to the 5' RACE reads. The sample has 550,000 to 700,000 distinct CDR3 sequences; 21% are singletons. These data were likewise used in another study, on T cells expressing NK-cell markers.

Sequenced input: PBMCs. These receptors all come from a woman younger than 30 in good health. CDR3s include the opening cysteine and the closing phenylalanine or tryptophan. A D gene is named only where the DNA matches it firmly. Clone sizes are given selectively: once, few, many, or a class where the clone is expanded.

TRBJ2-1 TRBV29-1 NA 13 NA TGCAGCGGCGTTAGGGGCTCCTACAATGAGCAGTTCTTC CSGVRGSYNEQFF
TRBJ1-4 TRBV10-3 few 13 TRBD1 TGTGCCATCAGACCAGACAGGGCTGAAAAACTGTTTTTT CAIRPDRAEKLFF
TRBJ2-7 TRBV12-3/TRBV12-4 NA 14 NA TGTGCCAGCAGTTTAGTCCTCACTAGCACCGAGCAGTACTTC CASSLVLTSTEQYF
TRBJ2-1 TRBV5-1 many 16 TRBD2 TGCGCCAGCAGCTTGGGTCGCGGGAGTCTCTACAATGAGCAGTTCTTC CASSLGRGSLYNEQFF
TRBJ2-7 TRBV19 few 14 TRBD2 TGTGCCAGTAGTATAGCGGGGGGAGCCTACGAGCAGTACTTC CASSIAGGAYEQYF
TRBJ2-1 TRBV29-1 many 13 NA TGCAGCGTTGAAGGGTCCAACAGCAATGAGCAGTTCTTC CSVEGSNSNEQFF
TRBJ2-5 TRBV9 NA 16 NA TGTGCCAGCAGCGTAAGGGGCGCAGCCCCGCGAGAGACCCAGTACTTC CASSVRGAAPRETQYF
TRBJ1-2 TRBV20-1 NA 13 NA TGCAGTGCTTGGACGGTCCATAACTATGGCTACACCTTC CSAWTVHNYGYTF
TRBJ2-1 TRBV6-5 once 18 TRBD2 TGTGCCAGCAGTTACTCGAGACTAGCGGGTGGCTCCTACAATGAGCAGTTCTTC CASSYSRLAGGSYNEQFF
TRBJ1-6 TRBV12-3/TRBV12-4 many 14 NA TGTGCCAGCCGCCGAGGGGGAGATAATTCACCCCTCCACTTT CASRRGGDNSPLHF
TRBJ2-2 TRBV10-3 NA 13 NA TGTGCCATCAGGGGGACAAACACCGGGGAGCTGTTTTTT CAIRGTNTGELFF
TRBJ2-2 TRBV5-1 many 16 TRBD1 TGCGCCAGCAAAGGGGCAGGGACAGCGAACACCGGGGAGCTGTTTTTT CASKGAGTANTGELFF
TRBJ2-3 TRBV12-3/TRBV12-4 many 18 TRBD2 TGTGCCAGCAGCTCCCGACTAGCGGGGGGCCTAGAGGTAGATACGCAGTATTTT CASSSRLAGGLEVDTQYF
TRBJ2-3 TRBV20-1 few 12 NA TGCAGTGCTAGAGCCTACATGGGGGCGCAGTATTTT CSARAYMGAQYF
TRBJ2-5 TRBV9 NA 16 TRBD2 TGTGCCAGCAGCGTAGTAGGAGCGGGGGGGCGTGAGACCCAGTACTTC CASSVVGAGGRETQYF
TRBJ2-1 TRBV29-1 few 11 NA TGCAGCGTTGGGGTATACAATGAGCAGTTCTTC CSVGVYNEQFF
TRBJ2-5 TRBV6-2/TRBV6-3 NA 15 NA TGTGCCAGCACGGAAGGGGGAGGAATGAAGGAGACCCAGTACTTC CASTEGGGMKETQYF
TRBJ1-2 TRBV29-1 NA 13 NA TGCAGCGTTGAAGAGTCCCTCCCATATGGCTACACCTTC CSVEESLPYGYTF
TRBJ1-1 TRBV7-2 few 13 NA TGTGCCAGCAGCGCTACAGGGAGGGCTGAAGCTTTCTTT CASSATGRAEAFF
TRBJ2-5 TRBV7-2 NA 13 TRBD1 TGTGCCAGCAGTAGACAGGGGCCAGAGACCCAGTACTTC CASSRQGPETQYF
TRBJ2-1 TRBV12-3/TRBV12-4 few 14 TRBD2 TGTGCCAGCAGTTTAAAGCGGGGGTACAATGAGCAGTTCTTC CASSLKRGYNEQFF
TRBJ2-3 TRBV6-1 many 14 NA TGTGCCAGCAGTACATTGGTAACCACAGATACGCAGTATTTT CASSTLVTTDTQYF
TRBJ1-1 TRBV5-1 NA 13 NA TGCGCCAGCAGCCCAGTCGGGGCCGCTGAAGCTTTCTTT CASSPVGAAEAFF
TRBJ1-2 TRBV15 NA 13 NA TGTGCCACCAGCTCCTCCCCTAACTTTGGCTACACCTTC CATSSSPNFGYTF
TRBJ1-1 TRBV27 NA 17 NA TGTGCCAGCAGTTCGAGGGGAGCCCACGCGTTTCGCACTGAAGCTTTCTTT CASSSRGAHAFRTEAFF
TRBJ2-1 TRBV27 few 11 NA TGTGCCAGCGGCCTTATCTATGAGCAGTTCTTC CASGLIYEQFF
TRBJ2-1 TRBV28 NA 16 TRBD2 TGTGCCAGCATCTCGATAGCGGGTAGCTCCTACAATGAGCAGTTCTTC CASISIAGSSYNEQFF
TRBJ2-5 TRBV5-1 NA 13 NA TGCGCCAGCACCCGGGACATCCAAGAGACCCAGTACTTC CASTRDIQETQYF
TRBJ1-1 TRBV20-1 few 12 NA TGCAGTGCTAGTCAAATACCCGGCGGGGCTTTCTTT CSASQIPGGAFF
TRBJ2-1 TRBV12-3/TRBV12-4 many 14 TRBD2 TGTGCCAGCAGTCCGGGGGGGCCCTACAATGAGCAGTTCTTC CASSPGGPYNEQFF
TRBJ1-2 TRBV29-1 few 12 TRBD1 TGCAGCGTTGGATTAAGGGGGCTAGGCTACACCTTC CSVGLRGLGYTF
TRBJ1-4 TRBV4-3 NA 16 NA TGCGCCAGCAGCCAGCAAACCGGGACTTCTAATGAAAAACTGTTTTTT CASSQQTGTSNEKLFF
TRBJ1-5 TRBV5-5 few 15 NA TGTGCCAGCAGCTTGAGGGCACAGGGTATTCAGCCCCAGCATTTT CASSLRAQGIQPQHF
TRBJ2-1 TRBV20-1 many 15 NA TGCAGTGCTCCCGAGCCAGTCAGGTCCTACAATGAGCAGTTCTTC CSAPEPVRSYNEQFF
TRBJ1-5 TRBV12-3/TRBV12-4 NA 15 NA TGTGCCAGCAGTTGGCTGGGGGGCAGCAATCAGCCCCAGCATTTT CASSWLGGSNQPQHF
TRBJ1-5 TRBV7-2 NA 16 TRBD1 TGTGCCAGCAGCTTCTCCGGGACAGGGACCGCTCAGCCCCAGCATTTT CASSFSGTGTAQPQHF
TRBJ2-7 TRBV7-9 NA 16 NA TGTGCCAGCAGCCCTACCCTGGCAGGGCGATCCTACGAGCAGTACTTC CASSPTLAGRSYEQYF
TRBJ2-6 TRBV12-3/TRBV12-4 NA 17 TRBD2 TGTGCCAGCAGTCCCGGACTAGCGGCCTCTGGGGCCAACGTCCTGACTTTC CASSPGLAASGANVLTF
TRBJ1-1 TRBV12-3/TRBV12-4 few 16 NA TGTGCCAGCAGTTTAGTGGGGGCGGGAGCCTACACTGAAGCTTTCTTT CASSLVGAGAYTEAFF
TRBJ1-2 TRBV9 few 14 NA TGTGCCAGCAGCTATCTCGGCCTAGACCATGGCTACACCTTC CASSYLGLDHGYTF
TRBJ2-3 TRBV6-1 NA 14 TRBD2 TGTGCCAGCGGTCGAGCGGGGAGCACAGATACGCAGTATTTT CASGRAGSTDTQYF
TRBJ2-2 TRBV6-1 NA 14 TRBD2 TGTGCCAGCATCAGGACTAGCGGCACCGGGGAGCTGTTTTTT CASIRTSGTGELFF
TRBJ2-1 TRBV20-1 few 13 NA TGCAGTGCTAGCCCTCGACTCCCCTGGGGGCAGTTCTTC CSASPRLPWGQFF
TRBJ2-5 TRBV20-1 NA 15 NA TGCAGTGCTAGAGATCGATCAGGGGTCAAAGAGACCCAGTACTTC CSARDRSGVKETQYF
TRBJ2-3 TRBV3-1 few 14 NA TGTGCCAGCAGCCGGAGGTCAGCCGGAGATACGCAGTATTTT CASSRRSAGDTQYF
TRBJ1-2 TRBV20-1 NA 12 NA TGCAGTGCGAGTATTAATGGTGGCGGCTACACCTTC CSASINGGGYTF
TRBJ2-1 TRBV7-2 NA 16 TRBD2 TGTGCCAGCAGTCAACATACTAGCGGGACTCACAATGAGCAGTTCTTC CASSQHTSGTHNEQFF
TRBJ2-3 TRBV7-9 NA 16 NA TGTGCCAGCAGCTTAAATGGGGACTCTCCCACAGATACGCAGTATTTT CASSLNGDSPTDTQYF
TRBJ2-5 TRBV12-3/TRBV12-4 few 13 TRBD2 TGTGCCAGCAGTTTAGAGCGGGCGGGGGCCCAGTACTTC CASSLERAGAQYF